One sample yielded the 5 T cell receptor beta chains listed below, sequenced in a study of T cells in Graves' hyperthyroidism and ophthalmopathy. RNA transcripts yielded amplified TCR beta CDR3 regions. The HTBI primer set served for first-round RT-PCR of the TCR CDR3. TCRdb reprocessed the multiplex PCR reads with MiXCR, giving one entry per CDR3 protein. This table has around 350,000 distinct CDR3 sequences, approximately 20% appearing once. Sample: blood. The receptors derive from a young woman with Graves' hyperthyroidism.

DNA of the CDR3: TGTGCCACCAGCGGCAGACTAGCGGGGGGGACCTACGAGCAGTACTTC. This codes for CATSGRLAGGTYEQYF. The V gene is TRBV15, the J gene TRBJ2-7, with 14 bases matching TRBD2. Germline CDR1 reads LNHNV; CDR2 reads YYDKDF (reference sequence). Unmatched junction bases numbered 5, after V lost 5 bases and J lost 2 bases. The CDR3 consists of 16 residues.

This clonotype was seen ten or more times. This chain connects TRBV7-8 to TRBJ1-3; no firm D call. This CDR3 region has 14 residues. Trimming stripped 1 base from V and 7 bases from J, with 11 bases between. Per the germline V gene, CDR1 is SGHVS and CDR2 is FQNEAQ. This CDR3 reads CASSLGPSWNTIYF. Written as DNA, the CDR3 is TGTGCCAGCAGCTTAGGACCCAGTTGGAACACCATATATTTT. Full variable domain (remainder filled in from reference TRBV7-8 and TRBJ1-3): GAGVSQSPRYKVAKRGQDVALRCDPISGHVSLFWYQQALGQGPEFLTYFQNEAQLDKSGLPSDRFFAERPEGSVSTLKIQRTQQEDSAVYLCASSLGPSWNTIYFGEGSWLTVV.

The table lists this clonotype with many counts. This chain's CDR3 is CASSPPPQGWAYEQYF. The CDR3 DNA reads TGTGCCAGCAGCCCACCTCCTCAGGGGTGGGCCTACGAGCAGTACTTC. The chain carries TRBV5-8 and TRBJ2-7; D is perhaps TRBD1 (6 bases). With 4 bases removed from V and 2 bases from J, the gap between germline ends came to 19 bases. Germline assignment: CDR1 SGHTS and CDR2 YDEGEE. The CDR3 extends over 16 amino acids.

This clonotype has a count of ten or more. The V call is TRBV29-1, the J call TRBJ1-1; D is unresolved. V gave up 6 bases and J gave up 0 bases, with 11 bases separating them. CDR1 and CDR2 (germline): SQVTM, ANQGSEA. The CDR3 is made up of 13 amino acids. CDR3 region: CSVCRRLNTEAFF. The CDR3 DNA sequence: TGCAGCGTCTGCAGGAGACTGAACACTGAAGCTTTCTTT. The full variable domain, with the rest looked up from reference TRBV29-1 and TRBJ1-1, is SAVISQKPSRDICQRGTSLTIQCQVDSQVTMMFWYRQQPGQSLTLIATANQGSEATYESGFVIDKFPISRPNLTFSTLTVSNMSPEDSSIYLCSVCRRLNTEAFFGQGTRLTVV.

This clonotype was picked up many times. The chain links TRBV29-1 to TRBJ2-5, with D perhaps being TRBD1 or TRBD2 (5 bases each). The CDR3 is 13 residues long. The germline V and J ends were trimmed by 7 bases and 5 bases, with 17 bases remaining between them. Germline-derived CDR1 and CDR2 are SQVTM and ANQGSEA. This chain's CDR3 is CSAERGAEETQYF. For the CDR3, the DNA is TGCAGCGCCGAACGAGGGGCGGAGGAGACCCAGTACTTC.